This T cell receptor (beta chain) is from a study of molecular identifiers for immune sequencing clone quantification. MiXCR, applied by TCRdb to the PCR reads, yields one record per CDR3 protein. The sample contains about 320,000 distinct CDR3 sequences, roughly 24% of which appear only once. The CDR3 consists of 14 residues. The germline V and J ends were trimmed by 3 bases and 3 bases, with 11 bases remaining between them. The germline V gene encodes CDR1 LGHDT and CDR2 YNNKEL (reference sequence). This clonotype was counted at least ten times. The receptor comes from a human donor in good health. Some libraries in this study had Jurkat cell RNA spiked in. This chain connects TRBV3-1 to TRBJ1-1; no clear D. The specimen sequenced was naive CD8+ T cells from blood, with Jurkat cell RNA spiked in. Subset given: FACS-sorted CD8+CD4-CCR7+CD45RA+ naive T cells. CDR3 loop: CASSQGPDDTEAFF. The CDR3 DNA reads TGTGCCAGCAGCCAGGGCCCCGACGACACTGAAGCTTTCTTT.